These 26 T cell receptor beta chains share one sample of origin, sequenced in a study of blood T cell repertoires in COVID-19. TCRdb's copy holds only in-frame clones and misses some; the assay was immunoSEQ multiplex PCR. The sample includes 100,000 to 150,000 clones, 70% to 75% of them seen just once. Input material: peripheral blood. These receptors were taken from an elderly man with COVID-19, enrolled during active disease.

This chain uses TRBV29-1 with TRBJ1-1; D remains ambiguous. V lost 3 bases, J lost 5 bases, and 16 bases lay in between. The germline V gene encodes CDR1 SQVTM and CDR2 ANQGSEA. The CDR3 is 14 amino acids. The CDR3 reads CSVDSQESNTEAFF. The CDR3 nucleotides read TGCAGCGTTGATTCGCAGGAATCGAATACTGAAGCTTTCTTT.

This chain uses TRBV21-1 with TRBJ2-2; the DNA was not compared with TRBD2, the D call given in the table. TRBV21-1 is shown as a pseudogene. This CDR3 spans 17 amino acids. CDR3: CASSKGVGGGPYGELFF. CDR3 sequence (DNA): TGTGCCAGCAGCAAAGGTGTGGGAGGGGGACCCTACGGGGAGCTGTTTTTT.

This clone was counted a few times. The chain couples TRBV15 to TRBJ1-4; D gene unclear. V was cut by 0 bases and J by 8 bases, with 16 bases left in between. The germline V gene has CDR1 LNHNV and CDR2 YYDKDF (reference sequence). The CDR3 covers 16 residues. CDR3 residues: CATSRDQPAVREKLFF. DNA of the CDR3: TGTGCCACCAGCAGAGATCAGCCAGCGGTAAGGGAAAAACTGTTTTTT.

The chain couples TRBV9 to TRBJ2-5; 13 positions agree with TRBD2. Per the germline V gene, CDR1 is SGDLS and CDR2 is YYNGEE. The CDR3 extends over 16 amino acids. V gave up 4 bases and J gave up 5 bases; unmatched junction bases: 8. CDR3 DNA sequence: TGTGCCAGCAGCCTCCGACTAGCGGGGGGAGGGGAGACCCAGTACTTC. Its translation is CASSLRLAGGGETQYF.

The chain uses TRBV4-1 and TRBJ2-7; D is possibly TRBD1 (6 bases). The germline V and J ends were trimmed by 1 base and 5 bases, with 12 bases remaining between them. Germline CDR1 reads MGHRA; CDR2 reads YSYEKL. The CDR3 runs to 14 residues. Here the CDR3 reads CASSQASHRDEQYF. CDR3 coding DNA: TGCGCCAGCAGCCAAGCTTCTCACAGGGACGAGCAGTACTTC.

This chain links TRBV5-1 with TRBJ1-3, with a weak D call TRBD1 (6 bases). V shed 0 bases and J shed 0 bases, with 10 bases lying between them. The germline V gene has CDR1 SGHRS and CDR2 YFSETQ. CDR3 length: 16 amino acids. CDR3: CASSLEGDPSGNTIYF. DNA of the CDR3: TGCGCCAGCAGCTTGGAGGGGGACCCCTCTGGAAACACCATATATTTT.

The CDR3 DNA is TGTGCCAGCAGTTACGTAGCAGAGGCACACAATGAGCAGTTCTTC. Its protein is CASSYVAEAHNEQFF. The gene calls are TRBV6-5 and TRBJ2-1, with D unclear. In germline, CDR1 is MNHEY, CDR2 SVGAGI. Trimming pared 2 bases from V and 5 bases from J, leaving 13 bases between. CDR3 length: 15 amino acids.

This sequence joins TRBV29-1 and TRBJ2-4; 7 positions agree with TRBD2. CDR1 is SQVTM, CDR2 ANQGSEA, per germline. The CDR3 loop spans 14 amino acids. V trimming: 4 bases; J trimming: 8 bases; junction bases outside the gene matches: 11. In DNA, the CDR3 is TGCAGCGTTGGGGTGGCGGGAGTGGTAGACATTCAGTACTTC. It encodes CSVGVAGVVDIQYF.

The DNA of the CDR3 is TGTGCCAGCATCACAGGGGGCGCTGGGAACACTGAAGCTTTCTTT. It is translated as CASITGGAGNTEAFF. This chain joins TRBV27 and TRBJ1-1; 9 bases agree with TRBD1. The CDR3 has 15 residues. V gave up 7 bases and J gave up 1 base; unmatched junction bases: 7. Per germline, CDR1 MNHEY and CDR2 SMNVEV (reference sequence).

The rearrangement uses TRBV12-5 and TRBJ2-3; 8 nucleotides match TRBD2. The CDR3 totals 18 residues. V lost 5 bases, J lost 0 bases, and 13 bases stayed unmatched. CDR1 and CDR2 from the germline V gene are LGHNT and FRNRAP. The CDR3 reads CASGLGTAGDTSTDTQYF. The CDR3 DNA is TGTGCTAGTGGTCTGGGTACAGCGGGAGATACTAGCACAGATACGCAGTATTTT.

This clone was counted only a few times. The V and J genes are TRBV24-1 and TRBJ2-1, with 9 bases matching TRBD2. Unmatched junction bases numbered 2, after V lost 3 bases and J lost 0 bases. This CDR3 contains 16 residues. CDR1 is KGHDR, CDR2 SFDVKD, per germline. CDR3 region: CATSDLAGFSYNEQFF. For the CDR3, the DNA is TGTGCCACCAGTGATCTAGCGGGATTCTCCTACAATGAGCAGTTCTTC.

The chain recombines TRBV30 with TRBJ1-1; 7 bases line up with TRBD1. Germline V gene sequence: CDR1 GTSNPN, CDR2 SVGIG (reference sequence). This CDR3 has 13 residues. V lost 5 bases to trimming and J lost 1 base; unmatched junction nucleotides: 4. For the CDR3, the DNA is TGTGCCTGGTCCCGGGACAGGAACACTGAAGCTTTCTTT. Translating it yields CAWSRDRNTEAFF.

The chain uses TRBV6-2 or TRBV6-3 and TRBJ1-5, with 7 bases fitting TRBD1. CDR3 length: 15 residues. Germline V gene data show CDR1 as MNHEY and CDR2 as SVGEGT. With 2 bases clipped from V and 3 bases from J, the junction kept 4 bases outside the gene matches. The CDR3 spells CASSYKGQINQPQHF. The CDR3 DNA is TGTGCCAGCAGTTACAAGGGACAGATCAATCAGCCCCAGCATTTT.

The chain recombines TRBV6-5 with TRBJ1-1; D gene uncertain. CDR1 is MNHEY and CDR2 is SVGAGI in the germline V gene. The CDR3 is 13 amino acids. Trimming took 0 bases from V and 1 from J, leaving 3 bases between them. The CDR3 DNA follows: TGTGCCAGCAGTTACTCCTGGAACACTGAAGCTTTCTTT. Its translation: CASSYSWNTEAFF.

The chain couples TRBV5-4 to TRBJ1-2; TRBD1 matches 7 bases. This CDR3 spans 13 amino acids. Germline trimming cut 4 bases from V and 8 bases from J; bases unmatched to any gene: 8. Germline CDR1 and CDR2: SGHNT and YYREEE (reference sequence). CDR3 amino acids: CASSRQGVGGYTF. CDR3 DNA: TGTGCCAGCAGCCGACAGGGCGTGGGGGGCTACACCTTC.

V usage is TRBV28 and J usage is TRBJ1-2; D is unclear. Germline V CDR1 and CDR2: MDHEN, SYDVKM. Trimming stripped 2 bases from V and 5 bases from J, with 6 bases between. This CDR3 has 12 amino acids. CDR3 sequence: CASSLLGYGYTF. CDR3 nucleotides: TGTGCCAGCAGTTTACTCGGGTATGGCTACACCTTC.

This chain connects TRBV28 to TRBJ1-2; 7 nucleotides line up with TRBD1. This CDR3 has 15 amino acids. With V trimmed by 3 bases and J by 4 bases, 8 bases remained unmatched. The germline V gene has CDR1 MDHEN and CDR2 SYDVKM. Written as DNA, the CDR3 is TGTGCCAGCAGTTTGTCAGGGGGGTTGGGCTATGGCTACACCTTC. Translating gives CASSLSGGLGYGYTF.

The genes are TRBV10-3 and TRBJ2-1, with TRBD2 identical over 8 bases. CDR1 and CDR2 (germline): ENHRY, SYGVKD. This CDR3 has 14 amino acids. The junction had 13 bases not matched to a gene; V was cut back by 11 bases and J by 7 bases. CDR3 nucleotides: TGTGCCGTTTTACCTAGCGGGCAGGGGAATGAGCAGTTCTTC. Amino acid sequence: CAVLPSGQGNEQFF.

For this clone: The germline gene is not matched at one end of the junction; a read error may be the cause. Within the sample, other DNA sequences also encode this same CDR3. The V call is TRBV12-5, the J call TRBJ2-5; 9 positions agree with TRBD1. The CDR3 runs to 15 residues. Germline-derived CDR1 and CDR2 are LGHNT and FRNRAP. CDR3: CACGHTTTGGETQYF. The CDR3 DNA sequence: TGTGCTTGTGGTCACACAACGACAGGGGGGGAGACCCAGTACTTC.

This chain connects TRBV18 to TRBJ1-1; D perhaps matches TRBD1 (5 bases). Deletions cut 3 bases from V and 6 bases from J, with 17 bases between. Germline CDR1 and CDR2: KGHSH and LQKENI. The CDR3 has 15 residues. The CDR3 loop reads CASSPQGGGRAEAFF. The CDR3 DNA follows: TGTGCCAGCTCACCCCAAGGCGGGGGAAGGGCTGAAGCTTTCTTT.

The J gene is TRBJ2-2, the V gene TRBV7-2; 9 positions match TRBD2. Per the germline V gene, CDR1 is SGHTA and CDR2 is FQGNSA. The CDR3 runs 16 residues. Germline trimming cut 1 base from V and 5 bases from J; bases unmatched to any gene: 5. The CDR3 nucleotides are TGTGCCAGCAGCTTAGGGATAGCGGGGGTGACCGGGGAGCTGTTTTTT. Protein: CASSLGIAGVTGELFF.

The V gene is TRBV21-1, the J gene TRBJ2-7; TRBD2 was called by the table and not checked on the DNA. TRBV21-1 is a pseudogene. The CDR3 contains 12 residues. The CDR3 loop reads CASSKDGSEQYF. CDR3 in DNA: TGTGCCAGCAGCAAAGACGGGTCCGAGCAGTACTTC.

This clone showed up just once. The rearrangement uses TRBV10-3 and TRBJ2-2; 9 bases map to TRBD2. This CDR3 region has 15 residues. Trimming at V came to 7 bases and at J to 4 bases, leaving 7 bases not matched to a gene. Germline CDR1 is ENHRY and CDR2 is SYGVKD. The CDR3 loop is CAIMSREGLTGELFF. The CDR3 DNA reads TGTGCCATCATGTCGCGGGAGGGCCTCACCGGGGAGCTGTTTTTT.

The chain recombines TRBV18 with TRBJ2-3; 8 nucleotides align to TRBD1. Germline lookup yields CDR1 KGHSH and CDR2 LQKENI. This CDR3 is 15 amino acids long. After removal of 4 bases from V and 1 base from J, the junction contained 4 bases not matched to a gene. The CDR3 loop is CASSLDRERTDTQYF. The DNA of the CDR3 is TGTGCCAGCTCACTGGACAGGGAACGCACAGATACGCAGTATTTT.

The chain couples TRBV5-1 to TRBJ1-1, with a possible D match to TRBD1 (6 bases). Per the germline V gene, CDR1 is SGHRS and CDR2 is YFSETQ. V lost 1 base to trimming and J lost 5 bases, with 12 bases between them. The CDR3 is 14 amino acids. This CDR3 is CASSLSRQGTEAFF. Here the CDR3 DNA reads TGCGCCAGCAGCTTGTCCAGGCAGGGGACTGAAGCTTTCTTT.

The chain links TRBV4-1 to TRBJ1-2; TRBD1 matches 7 bases. The CDR3 consists of 15 residues. V shed 0 bases, J shed 4 bases, and the junction held 5 bases outside the gene matches. Germline CDR1 MGHRA, CDR2 YSYEKL. CDR3 loop: CASSQDRDSTYGYTF. CDR3 coding DNA: TGCGCCAGCAGCCAAGACCGGGACAGCACCTATGGCTACACCTTC.